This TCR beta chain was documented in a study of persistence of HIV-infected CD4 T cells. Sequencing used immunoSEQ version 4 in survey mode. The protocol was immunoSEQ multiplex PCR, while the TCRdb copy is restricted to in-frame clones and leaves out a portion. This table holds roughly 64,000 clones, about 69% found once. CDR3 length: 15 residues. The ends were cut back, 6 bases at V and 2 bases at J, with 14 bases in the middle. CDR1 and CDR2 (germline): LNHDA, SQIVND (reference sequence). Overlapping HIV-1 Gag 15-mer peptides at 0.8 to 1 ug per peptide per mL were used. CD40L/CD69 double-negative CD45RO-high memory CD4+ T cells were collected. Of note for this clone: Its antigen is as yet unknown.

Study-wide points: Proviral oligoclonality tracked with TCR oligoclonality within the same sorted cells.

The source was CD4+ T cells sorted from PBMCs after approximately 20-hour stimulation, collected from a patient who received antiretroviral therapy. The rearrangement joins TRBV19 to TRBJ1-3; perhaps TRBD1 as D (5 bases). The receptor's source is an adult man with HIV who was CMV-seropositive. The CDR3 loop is CASSPGGGAGNTIYF. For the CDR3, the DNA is TGTGCCAGTAGCCCAGGAGGAGGGGCTGGAAACACCATATATTTT.